The sequence of this T cell receptor (beta chain) was determined in a study of shared clonotypes between healthy human individuals. Germline V lookup: CDR1 MDHEN, CDR2 SYDVKM. The V end lost 2 bases, the J end lost 6 bases, and 16 bases lay between the germline ends. The CDR3 runs to 16 residues. Clones were sequenced by immunoSEQ multiplex PCR, and TCRdb holds only the in-frame ones, with some missing. Among roughly 570,000 clones, more than 95% were seen once, and the ten largest hold 0.3%. The naive CD8 population came from CD45RO-negative cells selected for CCR7, without terminally differentiated effector memory CD45RA+ cells.

The sequenced sample consisted of naive CD8+ T cells sorted from blood. The TCR sequence derives from a young man in good health. The V and J genes are TRBV28 and TRBJ2-2, with D unclear. The CDR3, as DNA: TGTGCCAGCAGTTTACCCCCCCCACTGTCGGCCGGGGAGCTGTTTTTT. It encodes CASSLPPPLSAGELFF. The full variable domain, in which reference TRBV28 and TRBJ2-2 provide the parts outside the CDR3, is DVKVTQSSRYLVKRTGEKVFLECVQDMDHENMFWYRQDPGLGLRLIYFSYDVKMKEKGDIPEGYSVSREKKERFSLILESASTNQTSMYLCASSLPPPLSAGELFFGEGSRLTVL.